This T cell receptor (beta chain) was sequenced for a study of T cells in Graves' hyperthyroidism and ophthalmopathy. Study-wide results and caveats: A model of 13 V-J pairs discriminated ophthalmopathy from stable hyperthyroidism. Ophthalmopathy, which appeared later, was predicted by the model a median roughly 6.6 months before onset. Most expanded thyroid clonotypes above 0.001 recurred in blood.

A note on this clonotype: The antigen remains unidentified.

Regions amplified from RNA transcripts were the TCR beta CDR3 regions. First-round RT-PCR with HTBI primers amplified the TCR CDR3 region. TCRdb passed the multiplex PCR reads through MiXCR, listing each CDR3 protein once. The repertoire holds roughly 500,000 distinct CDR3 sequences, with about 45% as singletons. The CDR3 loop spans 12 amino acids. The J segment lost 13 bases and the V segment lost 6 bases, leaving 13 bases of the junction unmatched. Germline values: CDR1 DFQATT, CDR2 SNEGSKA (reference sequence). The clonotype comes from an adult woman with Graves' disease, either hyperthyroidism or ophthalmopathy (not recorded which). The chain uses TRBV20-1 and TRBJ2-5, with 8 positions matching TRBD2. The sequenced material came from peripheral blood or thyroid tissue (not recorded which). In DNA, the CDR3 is TGCAGTGCCAGCGGCTCGGGAGGGCCGCCGTACTTC. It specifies CSASGSGGPPYF.